This record concerns one T cell receptor beta chain sequence. This sample is drawn from a study of shared clonotypes between healthy human individuals. The germline V gene encodes CDR1 LNHNV and CDR2 YYDKDF (reference sequence). The V end lost 0 bases, the J end lost 6 bases, and 15 bases lay between the germline ends. The CDR3 consists of 15 residues. The donors were all Caucasian adults (living in Nashville, Tennessee). TCRdb keeps only in-frame clones here, not all; method: immunoSEQ multiplex PCR. Among about 490,000 clones, about 72% were seen once, and the ten largest hold approximately 12%. Sequenced: PBMCs. The clonotype comes from a woman between 35 and 50 years old in good health. Some clones in this sample may be carry-over from other donors' samples. The chain couples TRBV15 to TRBJ2-7; D possibly matches TRBD1 or TRBD2 (5 bases each). This CDR3 is CATSRDLAEGREQYF. CDR3 bases: TGTGCCACCAGCAGAGATCTGGCAGAGGGGCGCGAGCAGTACTTC.